These 20 T cell receptor beta chains were sequenced from one sample in a study of blood T cells in healthy people across ages. Combining a sample-barcoded 5' primer with a J-beta primer mix, a second PCR ran for roughly 6 to 11 cycles. One entry per CDR3 protein results from TCRdb running MiXCR on the 5' RACE reads. Here the sample spans some 1.4 million distinct CDR3 sequences, around 42% being singletons. Sample: blood. The receptor set was obtained from a young woman in good health.

The rearrangement links TRBV12-3 or TRBV12-4 to TRBJ2-7, with 8 bases aligning to TRBD2. CDR3 length: 15 residues. V was pared by 1 base and J by 5 bases, with 7 bases of the junction left unmatched. The CDR3 spells CASSLGGLVSHEQYF. The CDR3, as DNA: TGTGCCAGCAGTTTAGGGGGACTAGTGAGCCACGAGCAGTACTTC.

The V gene is TRBV27, the J gene TRBJ1-2; D possibly corresponds to TRBD1 (5 bases). Trimming removed 8 bases from V and 1 base from J, with 11 bases in between. CDR1 is MNHEY and CDR2 is SMNVEV in the germline V gene (reference sequence). This CDR3 spans 13 amino acids. The CDR3 loop is CASREGNNYGYTF. The CDR3 coding sequence is TGTGCCAGCCGCGAGGGGAATAACTATGGCTACACCTTC.

This chain uses TRBV5-1 with TRBJ2-1; a weak D match, TRBD2 (5 bases). The closer fit of TRBJ2-7 to the DNA end suggests the J call may be wrong. There are 14 residues in the CDR3. The V gene's germline CDR1 is SGHRS and CDR2 YFSETQ. The CDR3 DNA reads TGCGCCAGCACAGTCGAAGGACTTCACAATGAGCAGTACTTC. This gives the protein CASTVEGLHNEQYF.

V and J are TRBV7-9 and TRBJ2-1, with a possible D match to TRBD2 (6 bases). The end of the DNA aligns better with TRBJ2-7, so the J call may be wrong. The germline V gene has CDR1 SEHNR and CDR2 FQNEAQ (reference sequence). This CDR3 region has 17 residues. The CDR3: CASSALQPTSSYNEQYF. The CDR3 DNA sequence: TGTGCCAGCAGCGCCCTACAGCCTACTAGCTCCTACAATGAGCAGTACTTC.

The chain employs TRBV6-5 and TRBJ2-2; 7 nucleotides match TRBD1. Germline trimming cut 6 bases from V and 6 bases from J; bases unmatched to any gene: 1. Looked up from germline, CDR1 is MNHEY and CDR2 is SVGAGI. This CDR3 has 12 amino acids. The CDR3 region is CASRQGPGELFF. In DNA form, the CDR3 reads TGTGCCAGCAGACAGGGGCCCGGGGAGCTGTTTTTT.

The chain is built from TRBV7-2 and TRBJ2-7; 10 bases map to TRBD2. Per the germline V gene, CDR1 is SGHTA and CDR2 is FQGNSA. This CDR3 is 16 amino acids long. V lost 2 bases to trimming and J lost 3 bases; unmatched junction nucleotides: 7. The CDR3 region is CASSLRIAGGVYEQYF. CDR3 sequence (DNA): TGTGCCAGCAGCTTACGCATAGCGGGAGGTGTCTACGAGCAGTACTTC.

The chain joins TRBV4-1 to TRBJ2-7; 10 bases agree with TRBD1. The V segment lost 1 base and the J segment 2 bases; nucleotides outside the gene matches: 14. Germline V gene data show CDR1 as MGHRA and CDR2 as YSYEKL. This CDR3 is 19 amino acids long. CDR3 nucleotide sequence: TGCGCCAGCAGCCAAGGGACAGGGGGAGTTTTGGTCGTCACCTACGAGCAGTACTTC. Its protein is CASSQGTGGVLVVTYEQYF.

The V gene is TRBV19, the J gene TRBJ1-6; 9 bases fit TRBD1. Per germline, CDR1 LNHDA and CDR2 SQIVND (reference sequence). The CDR3 loop spans 15 amino acids. After removal of 5 bases from V and 15 bases from J, the junction contained 14 bases not matched to a gene. CDR3 loop: CASSSGTGPAWVLHF. DNA for the CDR3: TGTGCCAGTAGTTCGGGGACAGGGCCGGCTTGGGTCCTCCACTTT.

The J gene is TRBJ1-5, the V gene TRBV25-1; D is unresolved. Trimming removed 3 bases at V and 0 bases at J, with 12 bases between. CDR1 and CDR2 (germline): MGHDK, SYGVNS. The CDR3 is 16 residues long. CDR3 residues: CASSDSRRGSNQPQHF. CDR3 DNA: TGTGCCAGCAGTGACTCGAGAAGAGGTAGCAATCAGCCCCAGCATTTT.

This clonotype turned up a few times. This chain joins TRBV7-9 and TRBJ2-7; TRBD2 aligns across 7 bases. Germline CDR1 is SEHNR and CDR2 is FQNEAQ (reference sequence). The CDR3 consists of 14 residues. V shed 4 bases, J shed 7 bases, and the junction held 10 bases outside the gene matches. The CDR3 region is CASSSLRLAEEQYF. CDR3 sequence (DNA): TGTGCCAGCAGCTCCCTTCGGCTAGCGGAAGAGCAGTACTTC.

J is TRBJ2-1 and V is TRBV5-5, with D perhaps TRBD1 (5 bases). CDR1 and CDR2 (germline): SGHKS, YYEKEE (reference sequence). V dropped 0 bases and J dropped 4 bases, with 8 bases sitting between them. The CDR3 extends over 14 amino acids. CDR3 amino acids: CASSLARQYNEQFF. For the CDR3, the DNA is TGTGCCAGCAGCTTGGCTAGACAGTACAATGAGCAGTTCTTC.

This clonotype was counted a single time. The chain couples TRBV21-1 to TRBJ2-7; the table gives TRBD2 as D, unverified against the DNA. TRBV21-1 is termed a pseudogene. CDR3 length equals 16 residues. CDR3 DNA: TGTGCCAGCAGCAACCGGCAGGGGCCTTTCTCCTACGAGCAGTACTTC. Translating gives CASSNRQGPFSYEQYF.

The chain employs TRBV20-1 and TRBJ2-3; D perhaps matches TRBD2 (7 bases). This CDR3 has 16 amino acids. Germline V lookup: CDR1 DFQATT, CDR2 SNEGSKA (reference sequence). V shed 0 bases and J shed 0 bases, with 13 bases lying between them. For the CDR3, the DNA is TGCAGTGCTAGAGATTGCGGGGGCCTAAGCACAGATACGCAGTATTTT. Its translation: CSARDCGGLSTDTQYF.

This clonotype was seen more than once but under ten times. The chain employs TRBV7-9 and TRBJ1-2; possible D gene TRBD1, 5 bases. The CDR3 sequence is 15 residues long. CDR1 is SEHNR, CDR2 FQNEAQ, per germline (reference sequence). The germline V and J ends were trimmed by 5 bases and 0 bases, with 13 bases remaining between them. The CDR3 loop is CASSLDSTANYGYTF. CDR3 coding DNA: TGTGCCAGCAGCCTAGACAGTACAGCTAACTATGGCTACACCTTC.

This sequence joins TRBV5-1 and TRBJ2-7, with 7 bases fitting TRBD1. TRBJ2-5 matches the DNA end more closely, so the J call is doubtful. Germline V CDR1 and CDR2: SGHRS, YFSETQ. The CDR3 runs 20 residues. The CDR3 nucleotides are TGCGCCAGCAGCTTTTCGGTCCTCAAGACGACAGGGCCGATGTTAGGGACCCAGTACTTC. Translated, it gives CASSFSVLKTTGPMLGTQYF.

The sample holds a few counts of this clonotype. The V and J genes are TRBV9 and TRBJ2-3; the D gene is possibly TRBD2 (5 bases). Deletions cut 2 bases from V and 0 bases from J, with 13 bases between. CDR3 length equals 16 residues. Germline V gives CDR1 SGDLS, CDR2 YYNGEE. The CDR3 reads CASSVTSEGSTDTQYF. Written as DNA, the CDR3 is TGTGCCAGCAGCGTTACTAGTGAGGGTAGCACAGATACGCAGTATTTT. The variable domain in full, completed from reference TRBV9 and TRBJ2-3, reads DSGVTQTPKHLITATGQRVTLRCSPRSGDLSVYWYQQSLDQGLQFLIQYYNGEERAKGNILERFSAQQFPDLHSELNLSSLELGDSALYFCASSVTSEGSTDTQYFGPGTRLTVL.

The chain employs TRBV18 and TRBJ1-6; D not certain. The CDR3 is 15 amino acids. Trimming left V 1 base short and J 8 bases short, with 12 bases between. CDR1 KGHSH and CDR2 LQKENI come from the germline V gene. CDR3 nucleotide sequence: TGTGCCAGCTCACCACGAGCTGGGCTGGATTCACCCCTCCACTTT. Translation: CASSPRAGLDSPLHF.

This clonotype was found once. Since no conserved phenylalanine or tryptophan closes the CDR3, a read error is the likely cause. The chain has TRBV6-5 and TRBJ1-5; the match to TRBD1 covers 8 bases. The germline V gene encodes CDR1 MNHEY and CDR2 SVGAGI. The CDR3 is made up of 13 amino acids. After removal of 10 bases from V and 5 bases from J, the junction contained 7 bases not matched to a gene. DNA for the CDR3: TGTGCCATTTCGGACAGGGAGTATCAGCCCCAGCATATT. This sequence encodes CAISDREYQPQHI.

The V gene is TRBV6-6, the J gene TRBJ1-1; 10 bases line up with TRBD1. Unmatched junction bases numbered 9, after V lost 5 bases and J lost 9 bases. The germline gives CDR1 MNHNY, CDR2 SVGAGI (reference sequence). The CDR3 sequence is 14 residues long. The CDR3, as DNA: TGTGCCAGCAGTGAGAGACAGGGGGCATCTAAAGCTTTCTTT. This encodes CASSERQGASKAFF.

A few counts support this clonotype. The chain links TRBV29-1 to TRBJ2-7; D possibly corresponds to TRBD2 (5 bases). V was clipped by 6 bases and J by 2 bases, with 14 bases between them. The CDR3 loop spans 13 amino acids. In germline, CDR1 is SQVTM, CDR2 ANQGSEA. CDR3 residues: CSVEGKSPYEQYF. The CDR3 DNA follows: TGCAGCGTCGAGGGAAAATCTCCCTACGAGCAGTACTTC.